These T cell receptor beta chains were read from a single sample in a study of shared clonotypes between healthy human individuals. Method: immunoSEQ multiplex PCR; TCRdb's copy keeps in-frame clones and lacks some. This table has about 1 million clones, 60% to 80% appearing once. Sequencing was carried out using memory CD4+ T cells sorted from blood. The receptors originated from a man between 18 and 29 years old in good health. Both conserved end residues are part of each CDR3. The D gene is left open where the match is weak. Clone size appears in some rows only: once, few, many, or a class for an expanded clone.

d_call clone_size j_call v_call cdr3_aa cdr3_nt
NA NA TRBJ2-4 TRBV5-1 CASSLEPDGIQYF TGCGCCAGCAGCTTGGAGCCCGATGGCATTCAGTACTTC
NA few TRBJ2-2 TRBV5-1 CASSLEGRLSYTGELFF TGCGCCAGCAGCTTGGAGGGAAGACTTTCCTACACCGGGGAGCTGTTTTTT
TRBD2 once TRBJ2-1 TRBV2 CASRGRGEQFF TGTGCCAGCCGGGGGAGGGGTGAGCAGTTCTTC
TRBD1 NA TRBJ2-7 TRBV5-1 CASSLSTGETYEQYF TGCGCCAGCAGCTTATCTACAGGGGAAACCTACGAGCAGTACTTC
NA NA TRBJ2-2 TRBV11-3 CASSLDGTKGGELFF TGTGCCAGCAGCTTAGATGGGACCAAAGGCGGGGAGCTGTTTTTT
NA few TRBJ2-3 TRBV5-6 CASSFSGTRGGDTQYF TGTGCCAGCAGCTTCTCAGGGACCAGGGGCGGAGATACGCAGTATTTT
TRBD1 NA TRBJ2-5 TRBV29-1 CSTPSGQGSRWGETQYF TGCAGCACGCCCTCGGGACAGGGGTCTCGATGGGGGGAGACCCAGTACTTC
NA NA TRBJ2-6 TRBV7-9 CASTREGEVGVNVLTF TGTGCCAGCACCAGAGAGGGGGAAGTAGGGGTCAACGTCCTGACTTTC
NA NA TRBJ2-3 TRBV7-9 CASSLGVRDTDTQYF TGTGCCAGCAGCTTAGGGGTCAGGGACACAGATACGCAGTATTTT
NA few TRBJ1-5 TRBV2 CASKRDYNQPQHF TGTGCCAGCAAGAGGGATTATAATCAGCCCCAGCATTTT
NA NA TRBJ2-5 TRBV7-9 CASSPSFLGTQETQYF TGTGCCAGCAGCCCATCCTTCCTGGGGACCCAAGAGACCCAGTACTTC
NA NA TRBJ2-3 TRBV7-2 CASSLDYTDTQYF TGTGCCAGCAGCTTAGATTACACAGATACGCAGTATTTT
NA NA TRBJ2-2 TRBV9 CASSVGERASWNTGELFF TGTGCCAGCAGCGTAGGAGAAAGGGCTAGCTGGAACACCGGGGAGCTGTTTTTT
NA NA TRBJ2-1 TRBV25-1 CASSGLGGSVRNEQFF TGTGCCAGCAGTGGCCTTGGGGGTAGTGTCCGCAATGAGCAGTTCTTC
TRBD1 NA TRBJ1-5 TRBV7-2 CASSLDRDQPQHF TGTGCCAGCAGCCTAGACAGGGACCAGCCCCAGCATTTT
TRBD1 NA TRBJ2-5 TRBV7-2 CASRTGAGETQYF TGTGCCAGCAGGACAGGGGCGGGAGAGACCCAGTACTTC
NA NA TRBJ2-5 TRBV6-6 CASSRANSGFGETQYF TGTGCCAGCAGCCGAGCCAACAGCGGGTTTGGGGAGACCCAGTACTTC
NA NA TRBJ2-1 TRBV30 CAWSLGVYNEQFF TGTGCCTGGAGCCTCGGGGTATACAATGAGCAGTTCTTC
NA NA TRBJ1-1 TRBV7-2 CASSLALGKAEAFF TGTGCCAGCAGCTTAGCCCTGGGGAAGGCTGAAGCTTTCTTT
NA NA TRBJ1-2 TRBV30 CAWSVRWQLYGYTF TGTGCCTGGAGTGTAAGGTGGCAGCTATATGGCTACACCTTC
TRBD1 few TRBJ1-6 TRBV14 CASSQLTGYGSPLHF TGTGCCAGCAGCCAACTGACAGGGTATGGTTCACCCCTCCACTTT
NA few TRBJ1-1 TRBV10-3 CAISGRGTEAFF TGTGCCATCAGTGGAAGGGGAACTGAAGCTTTCTTT
NA NA TRBJ2-1 TRBV18 CASSPIGAGSYNEQFF TGTGCCAGCTCACCAATAGGGGCAGGATCCTACAATGAGCAGTTCTTC
NA NA TRBJ1-1 TRBV5-4 CASSLTWNTEAFF TGTGCCAGCAGCTTGACCTGGAACACTGAAGCTTTCTTT
NA NA TRBJ2-1 TRBV11-3 CASSLVPNEQFF TGTGCCAGCAGCTTAGTCCCCAATGAGCAGTTCTTC
NA NA TRBJ2-3 TRBV5-6 CASSLRDTQYF TGTGCCAGCAGCCTCCGGGATACGCAGTATTTT
TRBD1 NA TRBJ2-7 TRBV5-4 CASSLKQGRNEQYF TGTGCCAGCAGCTTGAAACAGGGGCGGAACGAGCAGTACTTC
NA NA TRBJ1-6 TRBV5-1 CASSLDWDNANSPLHF TGCGCCAGCAGCTTGGACTGGGACAATGCTAATTCACCCCTCCACTTT
NA NA TRBJ2-6 TRBV19 CASSVASGANVLTF TGTGCTAGCTCGGTGGCCTCTGGGGCCAACGTCCTGACTTTC
NA once TRBJ2-5 TRBV7-8 CASSLSSHYQETQYF TGTGCCAGCAGCTTATCGTCACACTACCAAGAGACCCAGTACTTC
NA few TRBJ1-2 TRBV28 CASSLFMRLAYGYTF TGTGCCAGCAGTTTATTTATGCGACTAGCCTATGGCTACACCTTC
NA NA TRBJ2-3 TRBV28 CASNLASNTDTQYF TGTGCCAGCAACCTAGCGTCGAACACAGATACGCAGTATTTT
NA NA TRBJ1-6 TRBV30 CAWSVGSNSPLHF TGTGCCTGGAGTGTAGGGTCTAATTCACCCCTCCACTTT
TRBD2 NA TRBJ2-3 TRBV5-1 CASSRLAEVTDTQYF TGCGCCAGCAGTCGACTAGCCGAGGTCACAGATACGCAGTATTTT
TRBD1 NA TRBJ1-2 TRBV10-3 CAISESLDRGFNYGYTF TGTGCCATCAGTGAGTCGTTGGACAGGGGATTTAACTATGGCTACACCTTC
NA NA TRBJ2-5 TRBV21-1 CASSKQSQSQETQYF TGTGCCAGCAGCAAACAGTCACAGTCCCAAGAGACCCAGTACTTC
NA NA TRBJ1-3 TRBV5-1 CASSLGRDYSGNTIYF TGCGCCAGCAGCTTGGGCCGCGACTACTCTGGAAACACCATATATTTT
NA NA TRBJ2-3 TRBV5-1 CASSEAGTDTQYF TGCGCCAGCAGCGAGGCCGGGACAGATACGCAGTATTTT
TRBD1 NA TRBJ2-7 TRBV18 CASSQDRDHEQYF TGTGCCAGCTCACAGGACAGGGACCACGAGCAGTACTTC
NA NA TRBJ1-1 TRBV5-6 CASSLPPTGNTEAFF TGTGCCAGCAGCTTACCTCCGACAGGGAACACTGAAGCTTTCTTT
TRBD2 NA TRBJ2-5 TRBV5-1 CASSSGTSGGGRETQYF TGCGCCAGCAGCTCCGGGACTAGCGGGGGTGGTCGAGAGACCCAGTACTTC
NA NA TRBJ2-3 TRBV10-3 CAISESGGLTDTQYF TGTGCCATCAGTGAGTCGGGGGGACTCACAGATACGCAGTATTTT
NA NA TRBJ1-1 TRBV7-9 CASSLISIRTGDTEAFF TGTGCCAGCAGCTTAATATCAATAAGGACGGGTGACACTGAAGCTTTCTTT
TRBD2 NA TRBJ2-1 TRBV11-2 CASSSRTSGRPNNEQFF TGTGCCAGCAGCTCTCGGACTAGCGGGAGGCCCAACAATGAGCAGTTCTTC
NA NA TRBJ1-1 TRBV30 CAWSVTGVLSRQMNTEAFF TGTGCCTGGAGTGTAACGGGTGTATTGTCGCGGCAAATGAACACTGAAGCTTTCTTT
TRBD1 once TRBJ2-7 TRBV18 CASSWGQGMVYEQYF TGTGCCAGCTCATGGGGACAGGGTATGGTCTACGAGCAGTACTTC
NA NA TRBJ1-2 TRBV14 CASSPPKATNYGYTF TGTGCCAGCAGCCCGCCGAAGGCCACTAACTATGGCTACACCTTC
NA NA TRBJ1-1 TRBV5-4 CASSLGAGNTEAFF TGTGCCAGCAGCTTGGGAGCAGGGAACACTGAAGCTTTCTTT
NA NA TRBJ1-2 TRBV7-2 CASSPLGGYGYTF TGTGCCAGCAGCCCGCTGGGGGGATATGGCTACACCTTC
TRBD1 NA TRBJ1-2 TRBV18 CASPSGTGGNYGYTF TGTGCCAGCCCCTCAGGCACAGGGGGCAACTATGGCTACACCTTC
NA NA TRBJ1-1 TRBV5-1 CASSPQMNTEAFF TGCGCCAGCAGCCCGCAGATGAACACTGAAGCTTTCTTT
NA NA TRBJ1-1 TRBV30 CAWSGAGAAFF TGTGCCTGGAGTGGGGCGGGGGCCGCTTTCTTT
TRBD1 NA TRBJ1-5 TRBV5-7 CASSISRDRGHNLQPQHF TGTGCCAGCAGCATTTCCCGGGACAGGGGACATAACCTACAGCCCCAGCATTTT
TRBD1 few TRBJ2-5 TRBV5-1 CASSLQGAEETQYF TGCGCCAGCAGCTTACAGGGGGCGGAGGAGACCCAGTACTTC
TRBD2 NA TRBJ2-1 TRBV7-9 CASSPRTSGRADEQFF TGTGCCAGCAGCCCGCGGACTAGCGGGAGGGCCGATGAGCAGTTCTTC
TRBD1 NA TRBJ2-5 TRBV5-1 CASSPTGTGVQETQYF TGCGCCAGCAGCCCCACCGGGACAGGAGTCCAAGAGACCCAGTACTTC